The 25 T cell receptor beta chains listed next were all sequenced from one sample in a study of T cells in localized non-small cell lung cancer (dated by TCRdb to 2020 to 2021). The library was built by means of the immunoSEQ multiplex PCR assay. Held by TCRdb, this immuneACCESS table contains in-frame sequences only and omits some clones. Under half of the omission traces to an unresolved V gene where checked; the cause of the rest is unknown. For this sample the table gives some 28,000 clones, of which approximately 90% were detected only once. The ten largest clonotypes hold approximately 6.8% of the sample. This material consisted of peripheral blood, taken before any cancer treatment. Every receptor here comes from a male donor at least 60 years old with stage I lung adenocarcinoma.

The chain recombines TRBV5-1 with TRBJ2-3, with unresolved D. Trimming cost V 4 bases and J 4 bases, with 10 bases left between them. The CDR3 has 13 amino acids. Per germline, CDR1 SGHRS and CDR2 YFSETQ. The CDR3 nucleotides read TGCGCCAGCAGCGAGCCCGGCTCAGATACGCAGTATTTT. It yields the protein CASSEPGSDTQYF.

The chain combines TRBV6-1 with TRBJ2-3; 8 nucleotides align to TRBD2. CDR1 MNHNS and CDR2 SASEGT come from the germline V gene. The ends lost 7 bases at V and 2 bases at J; junction bases unmatched: 5. This CDR3 is 14 amino acids long. Written as DNA, the CDR3 is TGTGCCAGCACTCCCGGGGGGGCCACAGATACGCAGTATTTT. Protein product: CASTPGGATDTQYF.

This rearrangement joins TRBV2 to TRBJ1-3; D is possibly TRBD1 (6 bases). The germline V gene encodes CDR1 SNHLY and CDR2 FYNNEI. The CDR3 has 14 residues. Trimming pared 6 bases from V and 4 bases from J, leaving 13 bases between. The CDR3 loop reads CASSARTAGNTIYF. Here the CDR3 DNA reads TGTGCCAGCAGCGCACGGACAGCGGGAAACACCATATATTTT.

The chain links TRBV30 to TRBJ1-2, with 10 bases lining up with TRBD1. The CDR3 is 15 residues long. The trim removed 1 base at V and 4 bases at J, leaving 6 bases unmatched. Germline CDR1 reads GTSNPN; CDR2 reads SVGIG (reference sequence). The CDR3 region has the DNA TGTGCCTGGAGTGGCGGGACAGGGGAGGCCTATGGCTACACCTTC. Its protein is CAWSGGTGEAYGYTF. The variable domain in full, completed from reference TRBV30 and TRBJ1-2, reads SQTIHQWPATLVQPVGSPLSLECTVEGTSNPNLYWYRQAAGRGLQLLFYSVGIGQISSEVPQNLSASRPQDRQFILSSKKLLLSDSGFYLCAWSGGTGEAYGYTFGSGTRLTVV.

The V call is TRBV11-2, the J call TRBJ1-2; 8 bases agree with TRBD1. The CDR3 consists of 14 residues. Germline values: CDR1 SGHAT, CDR2 FQNNGV. After removal of 5 bases from V and 4 bases from J, the junction contained 6 bases not matched to a gene. The CDR3 sequence: CASSRWDRSYGYTF. Written as DNA, the CDR3 is TGTGCCAGCAGCCGTTGGGACAGGAGCTATGGCTACACCTTC.

V gene TRBV6-6 combines with J gene TRBJ2-7; D is possibly TRBD1 or TRBD2 (5 bases each). This CDR3 region has 15 residues. The germline V gene has CDR1 MNHNY and CDR2 SVGAGI (reference sequence). The V end lost 0 bases, the J end lost 3 bases, and 12 bases lay between the germline ends. CDR3 sequence: CASSYSWRQGYEQYF. The DNA of the CDR3 is TGTGCCAGCAGTTACTCGTGGAGGCAGGGCTACGAGCAGTACTTC.

This chain links TRBV29-1 with TRBJ2-5; TRBD2 might be the D (6 bases). CDR1 SQVTM and CDR2 ANQGSEA come from the germline V gene. The CDR3 has 12 residues. Trimming removed 7 bases at V and 4 bases at J, with 13 bases between. CDR3 bases: TGCAGCGCCCTAGCGAATTCAGAGACCCAGTACTTC. As protein: CSALANSETQYF.

The chain uses TRBV7-2 and TRBJ2-5, with D possibly TRBD2 on 6 matching bases. V was pared by 8 bases and J by 5 bases, with 21 bases between. The CDR3 runs to 15 residues. Per germline, CDR1 SGHTA and CDR2 FQGNSA. The CDR3 coding sequence is TGTGCCAGCTCATACCTCGGGGGAAACCTGGAGACCCAGTACTTC. Its translation: CASSYLGGNLETQYF. Variable domain in full (rest from reference TRBV7-2 and TRBJ2-5): GAGVSQSPSNKVTEKGKDVELRCDPISGHTALYWYRQSLGQGLEFLIYFQGNSAPDKSGLPSDRFSAERTGGSVSTLTIQRTQQEDSAVYLCASSYLGGNLETQYFGPGTRLLVL.

V usage is TRBV19 and J usage is TRBJ2-1, with TRBD2 matching over 7 bases. V dropped 3 bases and J dropped 8; count of bases not matched to a gene: 10. Germline assignment: CDR1 LNHDA and CDR2 SQIVND (reference sequence). CDR3 length: 15 residues. CDR3 loop: CASSMPRGGWYEQFF. CDR3 in DNA: TGTGCCAGTAGTATGCCGCGCGGGGGTTGGTATGAGCAGTTCTTC.

This chain joins TRBV9 and TRBJ1-2; D possibly corresponds to TRBD1 (5 bases). Germline CDR1 reads SGDLS; CDR2 reads YYNGEE. The length of the CDR3 is 11 residues. V was pared by 10 bases and J by 2 bases, with 9 bases between. CDR3 residues: CAGHCNYGYTF. The CDR3, as DNA: TGTGCCGGACACTGCAACTATGGCTACACCTTC.

J is TRBJ2-5 and V is TRBV5-4; D gene unclear. Germline loops: CDR1 SGHNT, CDR2 YYREEE (reference sequence). This CDR3 spans 15 amino acids. V lost 4 bases and J lost 4, with 17 bases in between. This CDR3 reads CASSPWTGLSETQYF. The CDR3, as DNA: TGTGCCAGCAGCCCCTGGACGGGTCTTTCAGAGACCCAGTACTTC.

The CDR3 DNA reads as TGTGCCAGCAGCTTCAACACTGAAGCTTTCTTT. The encoded protein is CASSFNTEAFF. The chain joins TRBV5-6 to TRBJ1-1; no clear D. Germline V gene sequence: CDR1 SGHDT, CDR2 YYEEEE. CDR3 length: 11 residues. V gave up 2 bases and J gave up 2 bases, with 1 base separating them. Variable domain in full (rest from reference TRBV5-6 and TRBJ1-1): DAGVTQSPTHLIKTRGQQVTLRCSPKSGHDTVSWYQQALGQGPQFIFQYYEEEERQRGNFPDRFSGHQFPNYSSELNVNALLLGDSALYLCASSFNTEAFFGQGTRLTVV.

The J gene is TRBJ2-3, the V gene TRBV5-8; 11 bases fit TRBD2. J lost 0 bases, V lost 4 bases, and 7 bases had no gene match. The V gene's germline CDR1 is SGHTS and CDR2 YDEGEE. The CDR3 runs to 17 residues. For the CDR3, the DNA is TGTGCCAGCAGCACTAGGACTAGCGGGCCTAGCACAGATACGCAGTATTTT. Amino acids: CASSTRTSGPSTDTQYF.

This clone was seen once. The chain carries TRBV28 and TRBJ1-1, with TRBD1 matching 8 bases. Germline lookup yields CDR1 MDHEN and CDR2 SYDVKM. This CDR3 comprises 15 residues. V lost 5 bases, J lost 7 bases, and 12 bases stayed unmatched. The CDR3 spells CASSLLTGGQDEAFF. The CDR3 DNA reads TGTGCCAGCAGTCTCTTAACAGGGGGTCAGGATGAAGCTTTCTTT. The full variable domain, completed using reference TRBV28 and TRBJ1-1, is DVKVTQSSRYLVKRTGEKVFLECVQDMDHENMFWYRQDPGLGLRLIYFSYDVKMKEKGDIPEGYSVSREKKERFSLILESASTNQTSMYLCASSLLTGGQDEAFFGQGTRLTVV.

This clone has just one count. V usage is TRBV28 and J usage is TRBJ1-4; a possible D gene is TRBD1 (6 bases). Germline V gene lookup returns CDR1 MDHEN and CDR2 SYDVKM. V was clipped by 2 bases and J by 7 bases, with 14 bases between them. The CDR3 extends over 15 amino acids. CDR3 residues: CASSLIRGAGEKLFF. In nucleotides, the CDR3 is TGTGCCAGCAGTTTAATTCGGGGGGCGGGTGAAAAACTGTTTTTT.

The chain joins TRBV6-1 to TRBJ2-5; D is unresolved. Germline V lookup: CDR1 MNHNS, CDR2 SASEGT. The CDR3 is made up of 13 amino acids. V lost 6 bases and J 2 bases, leaving 10 bases between the germline ends. The CDR3 DNA follows: TGTGCCAGCAGAGGGTCGACACAAGAGACCCAGTACTTC. Translating gives CASRGSTQETQYF.

The chain is built from TRBV18 and TRBJ1-4, with a weak D call TRBD1 (6 bases). The CDR3 totals 15 residues. Germline assignment: CDR1 KGHSH and CDR2 LQKENI. V lost 3 bases and J 8 bases, leaving 16 bases between the germline ends. As DNA, the CDR3 is TGTGCCAGCTCACCTCTTGGGACAAAGGAAGAAAAACTGTTTTTT. This codes for CASSPLGTKEEKLFF.

J is TRBJ1-1 and V is TRBV10-3; D call uncertain. In germline, CDR1 is ENHRY, CDR2 SYGVKD. This CDR3 contains 11 residues. V was clipped by 3 bases and J by 8 bases, with 7 bases between them. The CDR3 reads CAISDLSEAFF. As DNA, the CDR3 is TGTGCCATCAGTGATCTGTCGGAAGCTTTCTTT.

The V call is TRBV5-1, the J call TRBJ2-3; 7 positions match TRBD2. CDR3 length: 16 residues. Trimming cost V 0 bases and J 2 bases; bases outside gene matches: 6. Germline CDR1 SGHRS, CDR2 YFSETQ. The chain's CDR3 is CASSLEGLPFTDTQYF. CDR3 coding DNA: TGCGCCAGCAGCTTGGAGGGACTACCCTTCACAGATACGCAGTATTTT.

The V and J genes are TRBV28 and TRBJ2-1; no firm D call. Trimming removed 7 bases from V and 2 bases from J, with 15 bases in between. The CDR3 runs to 15 residues. From germline, CDR1 is MDHEN and CDR2 SYDVKM. The DNA of the CDR3 is TGTGCCAGCACCATCGACGGTTATGCCTACAATGAGCAGTTCTTC. Protein product: CASTIDGYAYNEQFF.

This clone was observed once. This chain joins TRBV4-3 and TRBJ1-1; TRBD1 matches 7 bases. V was clipped by 4 bases and J by 1 base; unmatched bases: 3. Germline CDR1 is LGHNA and CDR2 is YSLEER. The CDR3 totals 14 residues. This CDR3 reads CASSLGQRNTEAFF. The CDR3 DNA is TGCGCCAGCAGCCTGGGACAGAGGAACACTGAAGCTTTCTTT.

The CDR3 loop is CASSLESSYNSPLHF. In DNA form, the CDR3 reads TGTGCCAGCAGTCTCGAGAGCTCCTATAATTCACCCCTCCACTTT. The rearrangement uses TRBV2 and TRBJ1-6; D not certain. The germline V gene encodes CDR1 SNHLY and CDR2 FYNNEI. V lost 5 bases, J lost 0 bases, and 8 bases lay in between. The CDR3 covers 15 residues.

The chain combines TRBV7-9 with TRBJ1-1; TRBD1 might be the D (6 bases). This CDR3 contains 15 residues. Trimming pared 5 bases from V and 2 bases from J, leaving 15 bases between. Germline V gives CDR1 SEHNR, CDR2 FQNEAQ (reference sequence). The CDR3 region is CASSPFTGANTEAFF. CDR3 nucleotides: TGTGCCAGCAGCCCCTTCACGGGGGCAAACACTGAAGCTTTCTTT. Variable domain in full (rest from reference TRBV7-9 and TRBJ1-1): DTGVSQNPRHKITKRGQNVTFRCDPISEHNRLYWYRQTLGQGPEFLTYFQNEAQLEKSRLLSDRFSAERPKGSFSTLEIQRTEQGDSAMYLCASSPFTGANTEAFFGQGTRLTVV.

This chain links TRBV2 with TRBJ1-4, with TRBD1 matching over 8 bases. Trimming removed 6 bases from V and 0 bases from J; junction bases left unmatched: 3. The germline V gene encodes CDR1 SNHLY and CDR2 FYNNEI. CDR3 size: 15 residues. CDR3 protein: CASRQQGATNEKLFF. The CDR3 DNA reads TGTGCCAGCAGACAACAGGGGGCAACTAATGAAAAACTGTTTTTT.

The CDR3 loop reads CAWSVLPKRGSDTQYF. The DNA for the CDR3 is TGTGCCTGGAGTGTTCTACCTAAGCGGGGGTCAGATACGCAGTATTTT. The chain links TRBV30 to TRBJ2-3, with 8 nucleotides matching TRBD2. V trimming: 0 bases; J trimming: 4 bases; junction bases outside the gene matches: 9. The CDR3 is made up of 16 amino acids. CDR1 is GTSNPN, CDR2 SVGIG, per germline (reference sequence).